This T cell receptor (beta chain) was found in a study of Ad26.COV2.S vaccination and SARS-CoV-2 variants. On the study more broadly: The study gave Ad26.COV2.S intramuscularly, once or twice 56 days apart.

Indicated treatment: around 19 received Ad26.COV2.S at low or high dose, single or two shots; 5 received placebo; per-sample allocation not given. Collection of samples fell on day 63 after the first vaccine or placebo injection. Repertoires were generated with immunoSEQ multiplex PCR, while TCRdb's copy carries only in-frame clones and drops some. This sample has a few hundred thousand clones, with roughly 91% found just once. The source of this sequence is a person between 18 and 65 years old who received the Ad26.COV2.S COVID-19 vaccine or a placebo. The sequencing here drew on peripheral blood, taken in a trial of Ad26.COV2.S vaccine versus placebo.

This CDR3 reads CASSREEGDYTDTQYF. The CDR3 DNA is TGTGCCAGCAGTCGAGAGGAGGGGGACTACACAGATACGCAGTATTTT. The chain couples TRBV4-2 to TRBJ2-3; perhaps TRBD2 as D (7 bases). The CDR3 contains 16 residues. Germline loops: CDR1 LGHNA, CDR2 YNFKEQ. The V end lost 6 bases, the J end lost 2 bases, and 18 bases lay between the germline ends.